This T cell receptor (beta chain) originates from a study of blood T cell repertoires in COVID-19. Across the study: Each recovered donor of Cohort 3 presented with two negative PCRs, clearance, or symptom resolution.

Per the original methods: Reference gene primers were amplified, and this amplification served to estimate nucleated cell counts. The table came from immunoSEQ multiplex PCR; TCRdb's copy has only in-frame clones and leaves some out. The V and J calls and clone size were taken over from that table, and D and trimming were inferred from the DNA. This table holds over 250,000 clones, more than 75% found once. The study drew participants aged 18 to 89 years from around 24 US areas. This clone was found once. The germline V gene encodes CDR1 LGHDT and CDR2 YNNKEL (reference sequence). V shed 5 bases, J shed 4 bases, and the junction held 7 bases outside the gene matches. The CDR3 has 15 residues.

The sample consisted of PBMCs or T cells enriched from blood (not recorded which). This chain links TRBV3-1 (or the pseudogene TRBV3-2) with TRBJ2-5; 10 bases are a match to TRBD1. The receptor was derived from a woman aged 55-69 years in a cohort exposed to, infected with or recovered from COVID-19 (not recorded which). The CDR3 coding sequence is TGTGCCAGCAGCAACCCGGGACAGGGGAGAGAGACCCAGTACTTC. Protein product: CASSNPGQGRETQYF.